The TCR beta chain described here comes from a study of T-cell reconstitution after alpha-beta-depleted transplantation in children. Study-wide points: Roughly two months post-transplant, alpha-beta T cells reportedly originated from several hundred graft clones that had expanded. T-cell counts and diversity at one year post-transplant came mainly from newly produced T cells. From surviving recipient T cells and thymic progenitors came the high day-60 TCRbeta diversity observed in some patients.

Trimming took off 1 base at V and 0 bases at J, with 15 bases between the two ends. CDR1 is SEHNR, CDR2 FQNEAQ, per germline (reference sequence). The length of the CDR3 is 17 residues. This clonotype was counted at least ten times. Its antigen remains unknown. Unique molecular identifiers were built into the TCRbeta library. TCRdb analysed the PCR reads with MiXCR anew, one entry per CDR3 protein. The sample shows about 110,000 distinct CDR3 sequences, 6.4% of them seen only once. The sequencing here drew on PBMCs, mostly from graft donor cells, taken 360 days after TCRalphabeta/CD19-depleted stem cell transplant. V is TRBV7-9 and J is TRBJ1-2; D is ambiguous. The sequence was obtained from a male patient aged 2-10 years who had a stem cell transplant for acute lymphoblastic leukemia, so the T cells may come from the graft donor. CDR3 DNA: TGTGCCAGCAGCTTAGTCCCCCCGGAGATCCCTAACTATGGCTACACCTTC. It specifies CASSLVPPEIPNYGYTF.